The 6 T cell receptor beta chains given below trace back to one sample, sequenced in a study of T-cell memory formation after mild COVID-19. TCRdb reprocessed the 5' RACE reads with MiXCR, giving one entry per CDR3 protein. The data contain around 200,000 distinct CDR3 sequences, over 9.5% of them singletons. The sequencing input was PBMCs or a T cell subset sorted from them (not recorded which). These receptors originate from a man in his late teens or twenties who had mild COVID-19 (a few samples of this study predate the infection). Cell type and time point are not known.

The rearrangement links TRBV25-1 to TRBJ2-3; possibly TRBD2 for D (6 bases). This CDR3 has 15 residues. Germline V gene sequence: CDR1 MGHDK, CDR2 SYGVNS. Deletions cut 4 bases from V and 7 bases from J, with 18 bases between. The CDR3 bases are TGTGCCAGCAGTGCACCAGGGTGGGGACTCAATACGCAGTATTTT. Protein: CASSAPGWGLNTQYF.

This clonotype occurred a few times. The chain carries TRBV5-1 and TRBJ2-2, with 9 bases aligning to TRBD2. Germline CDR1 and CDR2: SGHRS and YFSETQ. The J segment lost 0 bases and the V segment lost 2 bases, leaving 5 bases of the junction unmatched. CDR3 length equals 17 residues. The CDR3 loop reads CASSFLAGYSNTGELFF. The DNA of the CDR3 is TGCGCCAGCAGCTTCCTAGCGGGGTATTCGAACACCGGGGAGCTGTTTTTT. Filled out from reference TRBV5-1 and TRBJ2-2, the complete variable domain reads KAGVTQTPRYLIKTRGQQVTLSCSPISGHRSVSWYQQTPGQGLQFLFEYFSETQRNKGNFPGRFSGRQFSNSRSEMNVSTLELGDSALYLCASSFLAGYSNTGELFFGEGSRLTVL.

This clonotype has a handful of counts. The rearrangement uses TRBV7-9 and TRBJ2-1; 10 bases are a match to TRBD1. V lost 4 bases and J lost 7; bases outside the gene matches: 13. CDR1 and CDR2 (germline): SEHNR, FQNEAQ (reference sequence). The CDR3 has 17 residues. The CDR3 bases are TGTGCCAGCAGCTCACCGGGACAGGGGATAGGTAGGAATGAGCAGTTCTTC. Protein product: CASSSPGQGIGRNEQFF. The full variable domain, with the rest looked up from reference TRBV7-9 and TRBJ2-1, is DTGVSQNPRHKITKRGQNVTFRCDPISEHNRLYWYRQTLGQGPEFLTYFQNEAQLEKSRLLSDRFSAERPKGSFSTLEIQRTEQGDSAMYLCASSSPGQGIGRNEQFFGPGTRLTVL.

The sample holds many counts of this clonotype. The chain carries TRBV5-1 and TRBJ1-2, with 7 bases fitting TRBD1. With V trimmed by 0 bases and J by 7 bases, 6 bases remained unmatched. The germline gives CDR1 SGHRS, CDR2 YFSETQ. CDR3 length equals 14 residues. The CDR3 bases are TGCGCCAGCAGCTTGGTACCCGGGACAGTTGGCTACACCTTC. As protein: CASSLVPGTVGYTF. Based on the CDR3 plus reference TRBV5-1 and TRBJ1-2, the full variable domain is KAGVTQTPRYLIKTRGQQVTLSCSPISGHRSVSWYQQTPGQGLQFLFEYFSETQRNKGNFPGRFSGRQFSNSRSEMNVSTLELGDSALYLCASSLVPGTVGYTFGSGTRLTVV.

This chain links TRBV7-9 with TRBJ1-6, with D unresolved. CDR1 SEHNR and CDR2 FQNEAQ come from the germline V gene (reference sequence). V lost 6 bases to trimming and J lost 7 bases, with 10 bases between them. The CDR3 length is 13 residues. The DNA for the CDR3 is TGTGCCAGCAGGTTCACGCCAAATTCACCCCTCCACTTT. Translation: CASRFTPNSPLHF.

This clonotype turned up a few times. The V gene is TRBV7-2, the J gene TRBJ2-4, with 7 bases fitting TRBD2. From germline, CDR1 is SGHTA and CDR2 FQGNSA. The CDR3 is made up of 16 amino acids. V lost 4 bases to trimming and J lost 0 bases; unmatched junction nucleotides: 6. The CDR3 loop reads CASSSRGGVAKNIQYF. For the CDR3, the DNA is TGTGCCAGCAGCTCAAGGGGAGGGGTAGCCAAAAACATTCAGTACTTC.